Sequencing of this TCR beta chain was carried out in a study of shared clonotypes between healthy human individuals. Every one of the donors was a Caucasian adult that lived in Nashville, Tennessee. TCRdb keeps only in-frame clones here, not all; method: immunoSEQ multiplex PCR. The sample has 850,000 to 1,200,000 clones; roughly 75% are singletons. Germline-derived CDR1 and CDR2 are MRHNA and SNTAGT. CDR3 size: 16 residues. With V trimmed by 2 bases and J by 8 bases, 10 bases remained unmatched. The sequenced sample was memory CD4+ T cells sorted from blood. The subset: CD45RA-negative fraction. This TCR was sampled from a man aged 18 to 30 in good health. The rearrangement uses TRBV6-4 and TRBJ2-1; 9 bases are shared with TRBD2. CDR3 DNA sequence: TGTGCCAGCAGTGACGGACTAGCGAAACAGTTCCATGAGCAGTTCTTC. It yields the protein CASSDGLAKQFHEQFF.